This T cell receptor beta chain was captured in a study of cytomegalovirus exposure and HLA in healthy donors. Study-wide points: In vitro testing confirmed a few CMV-associated chains as specific for CMV antigens. A later analysis reported that several of the most significant clusters appeared to be linked to common viral pathogens, among them Epstein-Barr virus.

The PCR had 60 Vbeta and 13 Jbeta primers. Repertoires were generated with immunoSEQ multiplex PCR, while TCRdb's copy carries only in-frame clones and drops some. The table shows about 99,000 clones, with roughly 9.1% occurring only once. CDR3 length equals 16 residues. J was trimmed by 2 bases and V by 1 base; bases with no gene match: 7. From germline, CDR1 is LGHNA and CDR2 YSLEER. Comments on this clone: Its antigen is unknown.

This chain links TRBV4-3 with TRBJ1-2; the match to TRBD1 covers 7 bases. Sequencing used PBMCs. The origin of this receptor is a middle-aged man in good health and CMV-seropositive. The CDR3 region is CASSQVVQQGNYGYTF. As DNA, the CDR3 is TGCGCCAGCAGCCAAGTCGTCCAACAGGGGAACTATGGCTACACCTTC.